These 15 T cell receptor beta chains share one sample of origin, sequenced in a study of vaccination effects on CD4 cells after COVID-19 (dated by TCRdb to the early 2020s). To identify antigen-specific CD4+ T cell clonotypes by their expansion, the ViraFEST assay first stimulated PBMC with viral peptide pools and then applied TCR sequencing. After more than 9 days of culture, CD4+ T cells were isolated with the EasySep CD4+ T cell isolation kit. Each participant received two doses of an mRNA SARS-CoV-2 vaccine, either BNT162b2 or mRNA-1273. The antigens these receptors bind are not known. Libraries were constructed by the immunoSEQ multiplex PCR assay. TCRdb took this table from immuneACCESS and kept in-frame rearrangements with V and J called. Such tables lack part of the clones; where checked against another copy, unresolved V genes explain under half of the gap, and the rest is unexplained. The sample table lists roughly 30,000 clones, roughly 71% of them with a count of one. In total, the top ten clones hold roughly 9% of the sample.

The starting material was CD4+ T cells from PBMCs cultured with HCoV-NL63 spike peptides, obtained after COVID-19 vaccination. Per the publication, the cell subset or site label means: HCoV-NL63 spike overlapping peptide pool stimulation. The receptors were sampled from a human donor who received a COVID-19 vaccine.

In its sample, this clone was seen a few times. This chain links TRBV19 with TRBJ2-7, with 12 bases lining up with TRBD2. J lost 2 bases, V lost 5 bases, and 7 bases had no gene match. The CDR3 sequence is 16 residues long. Germline CDR1 LNHDA, CDR2 SQIVND (reference sequence). The CDR3 nucleotides read TGTGCCAGTAGTGCACTAGCGGGAGGAGTAGCCTACGAGCAGTACTTC. Protein sequence: CASSALAGGVAYEQYF.

The chain links TRBV7-9 to TRBJ2-5; D is tentatively TRBD1 or TRBD2 (5 bases each). Germline CDR1 and CDR2: SEHNR and FQNEAQ (reference sequence). This CDR3 has 14 amino acids. V shed 5 bases and J shed 3 bases, with 13 bases lying between them. The CDR3 coding sequence is TGTGCCAGCAGCCGAACCGGGACGGAAGAGACCCAGTACTTC. It specifies CASSRTGTEETQYF.

The V and J genes are TRBV13 and TRBJ1-3; no clear D gene. Trimming left V 5 bases short and J 0 bases short, with 14 bases between. Germline-derived CDR1 and CDR2 are PRHDT and FYEKMQ (reference sequence). This CDR3 is 16 amino acids long. CDR3 in amino acids: CASSHWVPRSGNTIYF. The CDR3, as DNA: TGTGCCAGCAGCCACTGGGTCCCTCGCTCTGGAAACACCATATATTTT. Based on the CDR3 plus reference TRBV13 and TRBJ1-3, the full variable domain is AAGVIQSPRHLIKEKRETATLKCYPIPRHDTVYWYQQGPGQDPQFLISFYEKMQSDKGSIPDRFSAQQFSDYHSELNMSSLELGDSALYFCASSHWVPRSGNTIYFGEGSWLTVV.

The chain joins TRBV18 to TRBJ2-3; 11 nucleotides match TRBD2. Germline trimming cut 2 bases from V and 1 base from J; bases unmatched to any gene: 2. The CDR3 extends over 16 amino acids. Per germline, CDR1 KGHSH and CDR2 LQKENI. The CDR3 bases are TGTGCCAGCTCACCAACTAGCGGGGGCCGCACAGATACGCAGTATTTT. It yields the protein CASSPTSGGRTDTQYF.

The chain has TRBV19 and TRBJ1-1, with 9 nucleotides matching TRBD1. This CDR3 contains 17 residues. V shed 5 bases and J 6 bases; nucleotides not matched to a gene: 16. CDR1 is LNHDA and CDR2 is SQIVND in the germline V gene (reference sequence). The CDR3 region is CASSPSLVFRQGAEAFF. Written as DNA, the CDR3 is TGTGCCAGTAGTCCCTCTTTGGTGTTTAGACAGGGGGCTGAAGCTTTCTTT.

The V gene is TRBV19, the J gene TRBJ1-2; D uncertain. The CDR3 covers 16 residues. CDR1 LNHDA and CDR2 SQIVND come from the germline V gene (reference sequence). The ends were cut back, 0 bases at V and 5 bases at J, with 16 bases in the middle. The CDR3 DNA is TGTGCCAGTAGTATAGATCTCACGGGCGGTTTATATGGCTACACCTTC. Translating gives CASSIDLTGGLYGYTF.

The chain uses TRBV12-3 or TRBV12-4 and TRBJ2-2; D gene uncertain. The CDR3 consists of 12 residues. V was pared by 3 bases and J by 4 bases, with 3 bases between. This CDR3 reads CASSFGTGELFF. The CDR3 DNA is TGTGCCAGCAGTTTCGGCACCGGGGAGCTGTTTTTT.

V gene TRBV3-1 (or the pseudogene TRBV3-2) combines with J gene TRBJ1-1; perhaps TRBD1 as D (6 bases). This CDR3 is built from 13 residues. V was shortened by 3 bases and J by 2 bases, with 7 bases between the two germline ends. CDR1 is LGHDT, CDR2 YNNKEL, per germline (reference sequence). The CDR3 DNA follows: TGTGCCAGCAGCCAGACAGGCAACACTGAAGCTTTCTTT. Its protein is CASSQTGNTEAFF.

This sequence joins TRBV7-8 and TRBJ2-3; possibly TRBD2 for D (5 bases). CDR1 is SGHVS, CDR2 FQNEAQ, per germline. V dropped 5 bases and J dropped 5 bases, with 8 bases sitting between them. The CDR3 spans 12 residues. CDR3 bases: TGTGCCAGCAGCCTTACTAGAGATACGCAGTATTTT. Protein product: CASSLTRDTQYF. The full variable domain, completed using reference TRBV7-8 and TRBJ2-3, is GAGVSQSPRYKVAKRGQDVALRCDPISGHVSLFWYQQALGQGPEFLTYFQNEAQLDKSGLPSDRFFAERPEGSVSTLKIQRTQQEDSAVYLCASSLTRDTQYFGPGTRLTVL.

This chain uses TRBV7-9 with TRBJ2-1; maybe TRBD1 (6 bases). Germline V gene data show CDR1 as SEHNR and CDR2 as FQNEAQ (reference sequence). The CDR3 consists of 17 residues. Trimming shortened V by 5 bases and J by 6 bases, and 23 bases separated the two germline ends. The CDR3 nucleotides read TGTGCCAGCAGCCCACGATTGCAGGGGATCGGGGTCAATGAGCAGTTCTTC. Protein sequence: CASSPRLQGIGVNEQFF.

The V and J genes are TRBV6-1 and TRBJ1-1, with 8 bases identical to TRBD1. Germline CDR1 MNHNS, CDR2 SASEGT. The trim removed 3 bases at V and 1 base at J, leaving 1 base unmatched. The CDR3 is 14 residues long. CDR3 sequence: CASSETGANTEAFF. The CDR3 coding sequence is TGTGCCAGCAGTGAGACAGGGGCGAACACTGAAGCTTTCTTT.

The chain couples TRBV30 to TRBJ1-2, with TRBD1 matching 9 bases. Losses at the gene ends were 2 bases for V and 4 bases for J; bases not matched to a gene: 5. This CDR3 comprises 14 residues. Germline V gives CDR1 GTSNPN, CDR2 SVGIG (reference sequence). In DNA, the CDR3 is TGTGCCTGGAGTCCGGGACAGGGTCGCTATGGCTACACCTTC. Translation: CAWSPGQGRYGYTF.

V and J are TRBV18 and TRBJ2-5; D is possibly TRBD2 (5 bases). Trimming shortened V by 3 bases and J by 4 bases, and 15 bases separated the two germline ends. Germline lookup yields CDR1 KGHSH and CDR2 LQKENI. CDR3 length: 15 residues. DNA for the CDR3: TGTGCCAGCTCACCCACCGTGGAGGTGACAGAGACCCAGTACTTC. Its translation is CASSPTVEVTETQYF.

This sequence joins TRBV6-2 or TRBV6-3 and TRBJ1-1; D call uncertain. CDR1 and CDR2 from the germline V gene are MNHEY and SVGEGT. This CDR3 spans 12 amino acids. Trimming pared 5 bases from V and 2 bases from J, leaving 6 bases between. The CDR3 loop is CASSQFNTEAFF. CDR3 nucleotides: TGTGCCAGCAGTCAGTTTAACACTGAAGCTTTCTTT.

This sequence joins TRBV5-1 and TRBJ1-2; TRBD1 matches 8 bases. Germline loops: CDR1 SGHRS, CDR2 YFSETQ. CDR3 size: 13 residues. V lost 4 bases to trimming and J lost 6 bases; unmatched junction nucleotides: 5. CDR3 sequence (DNA): TGCGCCAGCAGCCTAGGACAGGGTCATGGCTACACCTTC. Encoded protein: CASSLGQGHGYTF.